Listed below are T cell receptor beta chains from one sample, sequenced in a study of CD8 T cells in ankylosing spondylitis. TCRdb recomputed calls from the 5' RACE reads with MiXCR, one row per CDR3 protein. The table records 250,000 to 350,000 distinct CDR3 sequences, around 20% of them present only once. The sequencing input was blood, either unsorted or a sorted T cell fraction (not recorded which). These receptors were taken from a male donor with ankylosing spondylitis or in good health (not recorded which). Both conserved end residues are part of each CDR3. The D gene is left open where the match is weak. Size tells how often a clone was seen (once, few, many) or the class of an expanded clone, and some rows leave it out.

.	TRBJ2-3	TRBV6-5	.	CASSYSPAGTQYF	TGTGCCAGCAGTTACTCCCCCGCGGGGACGCAGTATTTT
TRBD2	TRBJ2-1	TRBV7-9	many	CASSFKSGGPFNEQFF	TGTGCCAGCAGCTTTAAATCGGGGGGGCCTTTCAATGAGCAGTTCTTC
TRBD2	TRBJ2-5	TRBV5-1	many	CASSYQAGAQETQYF	TGCGCCAGCAGCTACCAAGCGGGGGCACAAGAGACCCAGTACTTC
.	TRBJ1-1	TRBV12-3/TRBV12-4	.	CASSPRGGWNTEAFF	TGTGCCAGCAGTCCCCGGGGCGGCTGGAACACTGAAGCTTTCTTT
TRBD1	TRBJ2-1	TRBV12-3/TRBV12-4	many	CASSLASTGPPGEQFF	TGTGCCAGCAGTTTAGCATCGACAGGGCCCCCCGGTGAGCAGTTCTTC
.	TRBJ2-2	TRBV12-3/TRBV12-4	.	CASRVTGELFF	TGTGCCAGCAGAGTGACCGGGGAGCTGTTTTTT
TRBD2	TRBJ2-2	TRBV20-1	few	CSARDTGTSGALFF	TGCAGTGCTAGAGATACCGGGACTAGCGGAGCGCTGTTTTTT
.	TRBJ1-6	TRBV28	few	CASSPETGKGVSPLHF	TGTGCCAGCAGCCCGGAAACGGGCAAGGGCGTTTCACCCCTCCACTTT
.	TRBJ1-1	TRBV6-2/TRBV6-3	few	CASSYQGEAFF	TGTGCCAGCAGTTACCAGGGTGAAGCTTTCTTT
.	TRBJ2-5	TRBV12-3/TRBV12-4	many	CASRRRSGETQYF	TGTGCCAGCAGACGCCGTTCCGGAGAGACCCAGTACTTC
.	TRBJ1-4	TRBV18	.	CASSDIGGGEKLFF	TGTGCCAGCTCAGATATAGGCGGTGGTGAAAAACTGTTTTTT
.	TRBJ1-2	TRBV27	many	CASSSTGNGYTF	TGTGCCAGCAGTTCCACAGGCAATGGCTACACCTTC
TRBD2	TRBJ2-1	TRBV9	.	CASSYRGEPYNEQFF	TGTGCCAGCAGTTATCGGGGGGAGCCCTACAATGAGCAGTTCTTC
TRBD2	TRBJ2-3	TRBV7-2	once	CASGLKSGSGTDTQYF	TGTGCGAGCGGACTAAAAAGCGGGAGCGGCACAGATACGCAGTATTTT
.	TRBJ1-2	TRBV7-2	few	CASSLVGGIDYGYTF	TGTGCCAGCAGCTTAGTTGGGGGTATAGACTATGGCTACACCTTC
.	TRBJ2-4	TRBV5-5	few	CASSSESREEWNIQYF	TGTGCCAGCAGCTCAGAAAGCCGGGAAGAGTGGAACATTCAGTACTTC
.	TRBJ1-6	TRBV3-1	few	CASSHAPRTGYNSPLHF	TGTGCCAGCAGCCACGCGCCCAGGACCGGATATAATTCACCCCTCCACTTT
.	TRBJ2-4	TRBV14	.	CASSQDLRQGGNIQYF	TGTGCCAGCAGCCAAGATCTACGGCAGGGAGGAAACATTCAGTACTTC